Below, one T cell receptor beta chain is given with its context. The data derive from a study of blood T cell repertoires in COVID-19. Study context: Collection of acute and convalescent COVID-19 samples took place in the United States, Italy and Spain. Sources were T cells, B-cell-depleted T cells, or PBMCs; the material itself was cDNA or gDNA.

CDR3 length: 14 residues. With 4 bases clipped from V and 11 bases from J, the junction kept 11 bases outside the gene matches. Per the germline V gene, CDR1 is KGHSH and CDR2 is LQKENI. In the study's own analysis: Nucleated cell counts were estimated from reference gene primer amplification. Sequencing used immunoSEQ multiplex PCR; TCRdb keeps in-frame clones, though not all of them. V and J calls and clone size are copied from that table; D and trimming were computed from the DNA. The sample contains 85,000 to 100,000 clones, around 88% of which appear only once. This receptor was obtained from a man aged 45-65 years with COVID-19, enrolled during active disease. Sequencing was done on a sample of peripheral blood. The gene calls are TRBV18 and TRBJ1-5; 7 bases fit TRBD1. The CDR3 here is CASSLRQGSGAQHF. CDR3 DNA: TGTGCCAGCTCACTGCGACAGGGCTCGGGGGCCCAGCATTTT.